The present TCR beta chain was sequenced within a study of T cell repertoires in cytomegalovirus infection (dated by TCRdb to between 2019 and 2020). General notes on the study: The HLA type of each donor mattered for the analysis, because public TCR beta signatures pointed to carriage of CMV infection along with the matching HLA type.

After removal of 2 bases from V and 4 bases from J, the junction retains 6 bases not matched to a gene. The CDR3 starts with the cysteine, ends with the phenylalanine, and has 15 residues. Only the CDR3 DNA is retained, 45 bases long and in frame from the first base. As encoded in the germline V gene, CDR1 is MDHEN while CDR2 is SYDVKM. TCRdb names Illumina HiSeq 1500 as the instrument used. TCRdb trimmed the raw reads at Q25, called clones with MiXCR and kept productive beta chains. Each record represents a unique CDR3 protein, reported with the most common genes and DNA among its rows. The table for this sample lists some 680,000 distinct CDR3 sequences; roughly 35% of them were counted only once. The top ten clones comprise around 2.6% of the sample. The research as a whole found: In the ex vivo response, HLA-C-restricted CMV-specific TCR beta clonotypes were dominant, and in two of eight donors the single most frequent clonotype came from this HLA-C-restricted group. In both this cohort and an independent cohort of 352 donors, the cumulative frequency of public TCR beta family members distinguished carriers of CMV infection plus the relevant HLA type.

A few counts support this clonotype. Its binding antigen is unknown. Base qualities are missing; no much larger clone stands one base away. This TCR came from a human donor in good health (CMV status not recorded). Some clones in this sample may be carry-over from other donors' samples. The specimen sequenced was PBMCs. This chain is built from TRBV28 and TRBJ2-3; TRBD2 lines up with 7 middle nucleotides. CDR3 reads: CASSLNGRAPDTQYF. The DNA sequence is TGTGCCAGCAGTTTAAATGGGAGGGCCCCAGATACGCAGTATTTT.